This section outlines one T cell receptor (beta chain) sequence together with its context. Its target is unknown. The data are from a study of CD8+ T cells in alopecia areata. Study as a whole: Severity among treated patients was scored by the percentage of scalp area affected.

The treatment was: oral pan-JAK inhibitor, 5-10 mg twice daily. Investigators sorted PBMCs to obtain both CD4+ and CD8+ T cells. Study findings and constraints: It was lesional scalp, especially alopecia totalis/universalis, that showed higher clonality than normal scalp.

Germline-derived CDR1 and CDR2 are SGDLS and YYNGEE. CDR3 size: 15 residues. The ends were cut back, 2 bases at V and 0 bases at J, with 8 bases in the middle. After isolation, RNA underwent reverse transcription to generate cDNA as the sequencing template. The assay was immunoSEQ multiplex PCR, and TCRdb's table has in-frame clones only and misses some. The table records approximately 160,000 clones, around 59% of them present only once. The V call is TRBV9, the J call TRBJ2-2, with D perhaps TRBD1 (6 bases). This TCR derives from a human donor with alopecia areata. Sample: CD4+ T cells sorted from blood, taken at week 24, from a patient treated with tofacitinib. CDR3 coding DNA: TGTGCCAGCAGCGTCGGGACAACGAACACCGGGGAGCTGTTTTTT. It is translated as CASSVGTTNTGELFF.